This is a list of T cell receptor beta chains from one sample in a study of T-cell reconstitution after alpha-beta-depleted transplantation in children. TCRdb redid the calling of the PCR reads with MiXCR, one entry per CDR3 protein. Counted here are some 200,000 distinct CDR3 sequences, just over 14% occurring once; the ten biggest clones make up 13%. The material sequenced was PBMCs from the stem cell graft donor, taken from the stem cell graft. These receptors were collected from a human donor who donated a stem cell graft to a child with acute lymphoblastic leukemia. The CDR3 runs from the conserved cysteine through the conserved F or W. D genes are given only for firm matches. The size of a clone is reported for some rows only, either as once, few or many, or as a class for expanded clones.

CSARDQTGDTSEAFF many TRBV20-1 TRBD1 TRBJ1-1
CASSFSTSGSYTDTQYF many TRBV5-5 TRBD2 TRBJ2-3
CASSRRNSATNNEQFF few TRBV4-1 - TRBJ2-1
CAMRTNTIDEQYF many TRBV10-3 - TRBJ2-7
CASSLEAARLSGNTIYF many TRBV5-1 - TRBJ1-3
CASSLVGSGANTEAFF many TRBV5-5 - TRBJ1-1
CASRRGYQDTQYF - TRBV10-1 TRBD2 TRBJ2-3
CASSLDGRNPEAFF many TRBV5-1 - TRBJ1-1
CASTPTMNTGELFF many TRBV5-1 - TRBJ2-2
CSARRTATNTIYF many TRBV20-1 - TRBJ1-3
CASSPGGSDEQFF many TRBV12-3/TRBV12-4 - TRBJ2-1
CAISANSGSNYEQYF - TRBV10-3 TRBD2 TRBJ2-7
CAFFGASENGTSGSPYEQYF many TRBV21-1 - TRBJ2-7
CASSVPRGNTQYF many TRBV5-1 TRBD1 TRBJ2-3
CASSQVDRTYEQYF few TRBV3-1 - TRBJ2-7
CASSLVSGQGNYGYTF many TRBV7-2 - TRBJ1-2
CSARETGEIDGYTF many TRBV20-1 TRBD1 TRBJ1-2
CASSPPRQGANEQFF - TRBV5-1 TRBD1 TRBJ2-1
CSANQGETQYF few TRBV20-1 - TRBJ2-5
CSVQGLENIQYF once TRBV29-1 TRBD1 TRBJ2-4
CASSLVVAEETQYF - TRBV7-9 - TRBJ2-5
CSAKLGENQPQHF many TRBV20-1 - TRBJ1-5
CASSLGLAEDEQFF many TRBV5-5 TRBD2 TRBJ2-1
CASSSPRDRGLLNEKLFF many TRBV12-3/TRBV12-4 TRBD1 TRBJ1-4
CASSYSGIVETQYF - TRBV6-5 - TRBJ2-5
CASRHTDTQYF many TRBV6-5 - TRBJ2-3
CSAREIERERNEQFF many TRBV20-1 TRBD2 TRBJ2-1
CASSRGVPNTGELFF many TRBV6-5 - TRBJ2-2
CASSLALTGSEGYEQYF many TRBV5-5 - TRBJ2-7
CASSLTLAGQFF - TRBV11-2 TRBD2 TRBJ2-1
CASIRTSEDYNEQFF many TRBV4-1 TRBD2 TRBJ2-1
CSAPGRGRGKLFF many TRBV20-1 - TRBJ1-4
CASSLAKGADETGELFF many TRBV5-1 - TRBJ2-2
CASRLDSNQPQHF few TRBV6-6 - TRBJ1-5
CSAHPGLAGTEQFF - TRBV20-1 TRBD2 TRBJ2-1
CSVAPGLSRNEQFF many TRBV29-1 - TRBJ2-1
CASRATGVYGQPQHF many TRBV12-3/TRBV12-4 TRBD1 TRBJ1-5
CASSPEGQREMLTQYF many TRBV3-1 - TRBJ2-3
CASSLAASGSYNEQFF many TRBV5-1 TRBD2 TRBJ2-1
CATSGRDRTYEQYF many TRBV24-1 TRBD1 TRBJ2-7
CASHPQGTGFYEQYF - TRBV2 TRBD1 TRBJ2-7
CASSPGQYYGYTF - TRBV5-1 TRBD1 TRBJ1-2
CASSEQRQLENEKLFF many TRBV25-1 - TRBJ1-4
CASSLAAGETTEAFF many TRBV7-8 - TRBJ1-1
CASSEVVNTEAFF many TRBV27 - TRBJ1-1
CASSLVGTGIVEQFF many TRBV5-1 TRBD1 TRBJ2-1
CASSVPGLAGVRVNEQFF - TRBV5-4 TRBD2 TRBJ2-1
CSVLGTDTQYF many TRBV20-1 - TRBJ2-3
CASSLLRSYEQYF many TRBV27 - TRBJ2-7
CASGKAGGGTDTQYF many TRBV12-3/TRBV12-4 TRBD2 TRBJ2-3
CASSLPTGRADYGYTF many TRBV9 - TRBJ1-2